These 11 T cell receptor beta chains were all obtained from the same sample, sequenced in a study of OX40 agonist ivuxolimab in advanced cancers. Some clones are missing from TCRdb's copy, which holds only in-frame ones; the method was immunoSEQ multiplex PCR. The sample contains under 100,000 clones, 81% of which appear only once. The specimen was CD4+ or CD8+ T cells sorted from blood, collected in a trial of the OX40 agonist ivuxolimab. These receptors were obtained from an adult with an advanced solid tumor such as melanoma, head and neck, liver or kidney cancer.

The chain employs TRBV5-1 and TRBJ1-1; 12 nucleotides align to TRBD1. Germline trimming cut 4 bases from V and 10 bases from J; bases unmatched to any gene: 5. The V gene's germline CDR1 is SGHRS and CDR2 YFSETQ. The CDR3 sequence is 13 residues long. The CDR3 sequence: CASSPGQGAGAFF. The CDR3 region has the DNA TGCGCCAGCAGCCCGGGACAGGGGGCCGGAGCTTTCTTT.

This clone turned up a few times. The chain carries TRBV7-2 and TRBJ2-3; D perhaps matches TRBD1 (6 bases). V was clipped by 5 bases and J by 3 bases, with 9 bases between them. The CDR3 runs 13 residues. Germline CDR1 and CDR2: SGHTA and FQGNSA. CDR3 loop: CASSPDRTDTQYF. The CDR3 bases are TGTGCCAGCAGCCCGGACAGAACAGATACGCAGTATTTT.

The chain links TRBV5-1 to TRBJ2-3; no reliable D call. The CDR3 totals 13 residues. In germline, CDR1 is SGHRS, CDR2 YFSETQ. The germline V and J ends were trimmed by 3 bases and 2 bases, with 7 bases remaining between them. In DNA, the CDR3 is TGCGCCAGCAGCTCTGGCCCCACAGATACGCAGTATTTT. Protein: CASSSGPTDTQYF.

This clone was detected only a few times. The chain links TRBV5-1 to TRBJ2-1; 7 bases align to TRBD1. This CDR3 spans 15 amino acids. Germline V gives CDR1 SGHRS, CDR2 YFSETQ. V shed 0 bases, J shed 6 bases, and the junction held 6 bases outside the gene matches. In nucleotides, the CDR3 is TGCGCCAGCAGCTTGGAGGGGGCTTATATCAATGAGCAGTTCTTC. As protein: CASSLEGAYINEQFF.

The chain is built from TRBV4-1 and TRBJ2-6; D unclear. The CDR3 spans 16 residues. Germline CDR1 MGHRA, CDR2 YSYEKL. Trimming stripped 4 bases from V and 0 bases from J, with 10 bases between. CDR3 region: CASSPRISSGANVLTF. The CDR3 coding sequence is TGCGCCAGCAGCCCTCGGATCTCCTCTGGGGCCAACGTCCTGACTTTC.

This clone was observed a handful of times. This chain links TRBV14 with TRBJ2-5, with 8 bases aligning to TRBD1. The DNA end is more similar to TRBJ2-7, so the J call may be wrong. CDR1 and CDR2 (germline): SGHDN, FVKESK. The CDR3 totals 15 residues. CDR3 coding DNA: TGTGCCAGCAGCCTTTTGGGACAGGACTCCTACGAGCAGTACTTC. Translating gives CASSLLGQDSYEQYF.

The chain links TRBV7-2 to TRBJ2-7; D is uncertain. The V end lost 1 base, the J end lost 4 bases, and 5 bases lay between the germline ends. The CDR3 totals 12 residues. Germline CDR1 reads SGHTA; CDR2 reads FQGNSA. Here the CDR3 DNA reads TGTGCCAGCAGCTTAGGACGGTACGAGCAGTACTTC. Translation gives CASSLGRYEQYF.

V gene TRBV6-1 combines with J gene TRBJ2-1, with D perhaps TRBD2 (6 bases). This CDR3 region has 15 residues. The ends were cut back, 3 bases at V and 9 bases at J, with 18 bases in the middle. Germline CDR1 and CDR2: MNHNS and SASEGT. The CDR3 sequence: CASSERDWGWGEQFF. CDR3 bases: TGTGCCAGCAGTGAGAGGGACTGGGGCTGGGGTGAGCAGTTCTTC.

The chain carries TRBV12-5 and TRBJ1-2; D is perhaps TRBD1 (6 bases). With 2 bases removed from V and 8 bases from J, the gap between germline ends came to 12 bases. The CDR3 runs 13 residues. From germline, CDR1 is LGHNT and CDR2 FRNRAP. CDR3 protein: CASGLIGGWGYTF. In DNA form, the CDR3 reads TGTGCTAGTGGTTTGATCGGGGGCTGGGGCTACACCTTC.

This clone was observed once. The chain has TRBV6-5 and TRBJ1-4; possibly TRBD1 for D (5 bases). The germline V and J ends were trimmed by 4 bases and 5 bases, with 14 bases remaining between them. Germline V lookup: CDR1 MNHEY, CDR2 SVGAGI. There are 15 residues in the CDR3. The CDR3 sequence is CASSSQGTPNEKLFF. The CDR3 region has the DNA TGTGCCAGCAGTTCCCAGGGAACCCCGAATGAAAAACTGTTTTTT.

The J gene is TRBJ2-3, the V gene TRBV4-1; tentatively, D is TRBD1 (6 bases). The CDR3 contains 16 residues. Germline V gene lookup returns CDR1 MGHRA and CDR2 YSYEKL. Trimming removed 4 bases from V and 4 bases from J, with 18 bases in between. The CDR3 region has the DNA TGCGCCAGCAGCCGGACGGCGACCAGGGGCCCAGATACGCAGTATTTT. Its protein product is CASSRTATRGPDTQYF.